The 20 T cell receptor beta chains in this list originate from one sample, sequenced in a study of blood T cell repertoires in COVID-19. Profiled with immunoSEQ multiplex PCR; TCRdb holds only in-frame clones, not every one. In the table there are 140,000 to 150,000 clones, about 80% of which are singletons. Sequencing was performed on peripheral blood. These receptor sequences come from a man aged 65 to 79 who had recovered from COVID-19.

The chain employs TRBV7-9 and TRBJ1-4; TRBD1 aligns across 9 bases. The germline CDR1 and CDR2 sequences are SEHNR and FQNEAQ (reference sequence). With 5 bases clipped from V and 8 bases from J, the junction kept 6 bases outside the gene matches. The CDR3 totals 14 residues. The CDR3 reads CASSQQGAGEKLFF. In nucleotides, the CDR3 is TGTGCCAGCAGCCAACAGGGGGCAGGGGAAAAACTGTTTTTT.

This chain joins TRBV27 and TRBJ2-1, with unresolved D. Germline-derived CDR1 and CDR2 are MNHEY and SMNVEV (reference sequence). This CDR3 has 11 amino acids. V gave up 4 bases and J gave up 8 bases, with 6 bases separating them. The CDR3 spells CASSSFHEQFF. DNA for the CDR3: TGTGCCAGCAGTTCATTCCATGAGCAGTTCTTC.

This chain links TRBV14 with TRBJ2-7, with D maybe TRBD2 (6 bases). Between the trimmed V and J ends, which lost 4 bases and 5 bases, there was a span of 15 bases. Germline loops: CDR1 SGHDN, CDR2 FVKESK. CDR3 length equals 14 residues. The DNA of the CDR3 is TGTGCCAGCAGCCCGTCGGGAGTTACTCACGAGCAGTACTTC. Translating it yields CASSPSGVTHEQYF.

This clone has only a few counts. This chain uses TRBV28 with TRBJ1-2; TRBD1 is a possible D gene (6 bases). Germline V gives CDR1 MDHEN, CDR2 SYDVKM. The length of the CDR3 is 15 residues. V shed 8 bases and J shed 4 bases, with 20 bases lying between them. Written as DNA, the CDR3 is TGTGCCAGCGCTCCCGAGGGGGGGTCAATCTATGGCTACACCTTC. Protein: CASAPEGGSIYGYTF.

The genes are TRBV5-1 and TRBJ1-4, with D hard to call. This CDR3 region has 16 residues. The V gene lost 6 bases and the J gene lost 0 bases, with 15 bases spanning the gap. Germline V gene lookup returns CDR1 SGHRS and CDR2 YFSETQ. This chain's CDR3 is CASKAGQVATNEKLFF. CDR3 nucleotides: TGCGCCAGCAAGGCTGGGCAGGTTGCAACTAATGAAAAACTGTTTTTT.

This clone was counted a few times. This CDR3 reads CASSFDRVNQPQHF. The CDR3 nucleotides read TGTGCCAGCAGCTTCGACAGGGTCAATCAGCCCCAGCATTTT. The V call is TRBV7-9, the J call TRBJ1-5, with 7 bases identical to TRBD1. The CDR3 consists of 14 residues. Germline assignment: CDR1 SEHNR and CDR2 FQNEAQ (reference sequence). Trimming at V came to 3 bases and at J to 3 bases, leaving 2 bases not matched to a gene.

In its sample, this clone was seen once. The chain recombines TRBV6-1 with TRBJ2-4, with 13 bases lining up with TRBD2. Germline CDR1 and CDR2: MNHNS and SASEGT. Trimming cost V 3 bases and J 1 base; bases outside gene matches: 3. The CDR3 loop spans 17 amino acids. CDR3: CASSDLTSGRAKNIQYF. As DNA, the CDR3 is TGTGCCAGCAGTGACCTGACTAGCGGGAGGGCCAAAAACATTCAGTACTTC.

The V gene is TRBV2, the J gene TRBJ2-5, with D maybe TRBD2 (6 bases). Germline CDR1 is SNHLY and CDR2 is FYNNEI. The CDR3 runs 14 residues. The V and J ends lost 7 bases and 4 bases respectively, with 16 bases between them. The CDR3 DNA reads TGTGCCAGCAAGTGGAGGGAATTTGGAGAGACCCAGTACTTC. Its protein product is CASKWREFGETQYF.

The V gene is TRBV7-7, the J gene TRBJ2-7; TRBD1 matches at 8 bases. The CDR3 has 15 amino acids. V trimming: 5 bases; J trimming: 6 bases; junction bases outside the gene matches: 12. Germline loops: CDR1 SSHAT, CDR2 FNYEAQ (reference sequence). The CDR3 reads CASSPKARGRAEQYF. DNA of the CDR3: TGTGCCAGCAGCCCGAAGGCCAGGGGGCGGGCCGAGCAGTACTTC.

This chain joins TRBV4-1 and TRBJ1-3; no reliable D call. Germline CDR1 is MGHRA and CDR2 is YSYEKL. The CDR3 is 12 residues long. V gave up 3 bases and J gave up 11 bases, with 11 bases separating them. This chain's CDR3 is CASSQGSPPIYF. The CDR3 DNA is TGCGCCAGCAGCCAGGGCTCCCCCCCCATATATTTT.

V is TRBV3-1 (or the pseudogene TRBV3-2) and J is TRBJ2-3; 8 nucleotides line up with TRBD2. The CDR3 length is 16 residues. V lost 1 base and J lost 2; bases outside the gene matches: 5. Germline assignment: CDR1 LGHDT and CDR2 YNNKEL (reference sequence). This CDR3 reads CASSQVETSATDTQYF. Here the CDR3 DNA reads TGTGCCAGCAGCCAAGTGGAGACTAGCGCCACAGATACGCAGTATTTT.

The genes are TRBV19 and TRBJ1-3; the D gene is possibly TRBD1 (6 bases). The CDR3 covers 16 residues. Germline V gene data show CDR1 as LNHDA and CDR2 as SQIVND (reference sequence). Trimming removed 3 bases from V and 8 bases from J, with 20 bases in between. CDR3 amino acids: CASSIRGAILIYTIYF. CDR3 coding DNA: TGTGCCAGTAGTATTCGGGGGGCGATCTTAATTTACACCATATATTTT. Filled out from reference TRBV19 and TRBJ1-3, the complete variable domain reads DGGITQSPKYLFRKEGQNVTLSCEQNLNHDAMYWYRQDPGQGLRLIYYSQIVNDFQKGDIAEGYSVSREKKESFPLTVTSAQKNPTAFYLCASSIRGAILIYTIYFGEGSWLTVV.

The rearrangement joins TRBV4-2 to TRBJ2-1; 10 nucleotides agree with TRBD2. The CDR3 has 15 residues. Germline values: CDR1 LGHNA, CDR2 YNFKEQ. V was pared by 0 bases and J by 7 bases, with 3 bases of the junction left unmatched. The DNA of the CDR3 is TGTGCCAGCAGCCAAGACCGAGCGGGAGGGAATGAGCAGTTCTTC. Protein: CASSQDRAGGNEQFF.

This rearrangement joins TRBV7-3 to TRBJ2-1; no definite D call. Trimming removed 5 bases at V and 4 bases at J, with 15 bases between. CDR1 and CDR2 (germline): SGHTA, FQGTGA. The CDR3 runs to 15 residues. CDR3 sequence: CASSLVPGTYNEQFF. For the CDR3, the DNA is TGTGCCAGCAGCCTCGTCCCGGGTACGTACAATGAGCAGTTCTTC.

J is TRBJ2-7 and V is TRBV2, with TRBD1 matching over 9 bases. The length of the CDR3 is 15 residues. Germline CDR1 and CDR2: SNHLY and FYNNEI. Losses at the gene ends were 3 bases for V and 2 bases for J; bases not matched to a gene: 5. The CDR3 nucleotides are TGTGCCAGCAGTGAGAGGGACAGGGAAACCTACGAGCAGTACTTC. Protein sequence: CASSERDRETYEQYF.

This chain connects TRBV29-1 to TRBJ2-7; D perhaps matches TRBD2 (6 bases). V gave up 4 bases and J gave up 0 bases, with 10 bases separating them. The CDR3 totals 13 residues. Germline CDR1 and CDR2: SQVTM and ANQGSEA. CDR3 amino acids: CSVGDSNSYEQYF. The CDR3 nucleotides read TGCAGCGTTGGGGACTCTAACTCCTACGAGCAGTACTTC.

The chain has TRBV19 and TRBJ1-1; 7 positions match TRBD1. Per germline, CDR1 LNHDA and CDR2 SQIVND (reference sequence). The V and J ends lost 5 bases and 2 bases, in that order; junction bases with no gene match: 5. CDR3 length equals 14 residues. CDR3 region: CASSSDRKNTEAFF. In DNA form, the CDR3 reads TGTGCCAGTAGTTCGGACAGGAAAAACACTGAAGCTTTCTTT. Full variable domain (outside the CDR3, taken from reference TRBV19 and TRBJ1-1): DGGITQSPKYLFRKEGQNVTLSCEQNLNHDAMYWYRQDPGQGLRLIYYSQIVNDFQKGDIAEGYSVSREKKESFPLTVTSAQKNPTAFYLCASSSDRKNTEAFFGQGTRLTVV.

This clone was detected only once. The V and J genes are TRBV30 and TRBJ2-1; D might be TRBD2 (6 bases). Germline values: CDR1 GTSNPN, CDR2 SVGIG (reference sequence). The CDR3 covers 15 residues. V was shortened by 0 bases and J by 2 bases, with 11 bases between the two germline ends. The CDR3 region is CAWSVLLAAYNEQFF. The DNA for the CDR3 is TGTGCCTGGAGTGTACTATTAGCGGCCTACAATGAGCAGTTCTTC.

The chain joins TRBV7-2 to TRBJ2-1; D is perhaps TRBD2 (5 bases). This CDR3 has 15 residues. In germline, CDR1 is SGHTA, CDR2 FQGNSA. V was clipped by 1 base and J by 2 bases, with 9 bases between them. The DNA for the CDR3 is TGTGCCAGCAGCTTAGGCGGGTTAACCTACAATGAGCAGTTCTTC. Translation gives CASSLGGLTYNEQFF. Looking up the rest from reference TRBV7-2 and TRBJ2-1 gives the full variable domain: GAGVSQSPSNKVTEKGKDVELRCDPISGHTALYWYRQSLGQGLEFLIYFQGNSAPDKSGLPSDRFSAERTGGSVSTLTIQRTQQEDSAVYLCASSLGGLTYNEQFFGPGTRLTVL.

The CDR3 nucleotides read TGTGCCAGCAGCTTAGTGGGCGACGGCCGTGATGAGCAGTTCTTC. This translates into CASSLVGDGRDEQFF. The chain carries TRBV11-3 and TRBJ2-1; D is ambiguous. The V gene's germline CDR1 is SGHNT and CDR2 YENEEA. This CDR3 comprises 15 residues. Between the trimmed V and J ends, which lost 1 base and 8 bases, there was a span of 15 bases.